The 28 T cell receptor beta chains below all came from one sample that was sequenced in a study of CD8 T cells in Susac syndrome. Random hexamers were used to reverse transcribe the RNA input (about 0.5 to 1 ug). TCRdb re-called the immunoSEQ multiplex PCR reads through MiXCR, storing one row per CDR3 protein. This table holds 130,000 or so distinct CDR3 sequences, approximately 79% found once. Material for sequencing was CD8+ T cells from PBMCs. The receptor source for this set is a human donor with multiple sclerosis.

The rearrangement joins TRBV27 to TRBJ1-5; D is perhaps TRBD1 (6 bases). Trimming removed 6 bases from V and 0 bases from J, with 18 bases in between. The CDR3 loop spans 17 amino acids. Germline V lookup: CDR1 MNHEY, CDR2 SMNVEV (reference sequence). CDR3: CASRGQSKEYSNQPQHF. CDR3 in DNA: TGTGCCAGCAGGGGACAATCCAAAGAGTATAGCAATCAGCCCCAGCATTTT.

The chain joins TRBV7-9 to TRBJ2-7; tentatively, D is TRBD1 (6 bases). V was trimmed by 5 bases and J by 3 bases, leaving 11 bases between them. CDR3 size: 13 residues. The germline V gene encodes CDR1 SEHNR and CDR2 FQNEAQ (reference sequence). The CDR3 sequence: CASSADRSYEQYF. For the CDR3, the DNA is TGTGCCAGCAGCGCCGACAGGAGCTACGAGCAGTACTTC.

The chain employs TRBV4-1 and TRBJ2-1; 11 nucleotides agree with TRBD2. The V segment lost 3 bases and the J segment 6 bases; nucleotides outside the gene matches: 1. The CDR3 runs 14 residues. Per germline, CDR1 MGHRA and CDR2 YSYEKL. The CDR3 region has the DNA TGCGCCAGCAGCCATGGGACTAGCGGCAATGAGCAGTTCTTC. Translation gives CASSHGTSGNEQFF.

V is TRBV7-9 and J is TRBJ2-1, with D possibly being TRBD1 (6 bases). CDR1 and CDR2 from the germline V gene are SEHNR and FQNEAQ (reference sequence). The CDR3 extends over 15 amino acids. V was cut by 3 bases and J by 0 bases, with 9 bases left in between. CDR3 DNA: TGTGCCAGCAGCTTCGCACAGGGCTCCTACAATGAGCAGTTCTTC. Residues: CASSFAQGSYNEQFF.

This clonotype was counted between two and nine times. The CDR3 region is CASSLTGGLQETQYF. The CDR3 bases are TGTGCCAGCAGCTTGACAGGGGGACTCCAAGAGACCCAGTACTTC. The chain carries TRBV13 and TRBJ2-5, with 9 positions matching TRBD1. Looked up from germline, CDR1 is PRHDT and CDR2 is FYEKMQ (reference sequence). This CDR3 spans 15 amino acids. With V trimmed by 3 bases and J by 1 base, 3 bases remained unmatched.

This rearrangement joins TRBV29-1 to TRBJ1-2; no reliable D call. V was trimmed by 0 bases and J by 2 bases, leaving 7 bases between them. Germline lookup yields CDR1 SQVTM and CDR2 ANQGSEA. The length of the CDR3 is 13 residues. CDR3 DNA sequence: TGCAGCGTTGAAGATCCCGGGAACTATGGCTACACCTTC. Amino acid sequence: CSVEDPGNYGYTF.

V gene TRBV5-4 combines with J gene TRBJ2-7, with 9 bases matching TRBD1. The CDR3 is 14 amino acids. Trimming at V came to 3 bases and at J to 6 bases, leaving 7 bases not matched to a gene. The germline gives CDR1 SGHNT, CDR2 YYREEE (reference sequence). The CDR3 DNA sequence: TGTGCCAGCAGCTCCGGGACAGGGATCCGCGAGCAGTACTTC. As protein: CASSSGTGIREQYF.

This chain connects TRBV5-6 to TRBJ2-7, with D tentatively TRBD1 or TRBD2 (5 bases each). This CDR3 region has 16 residues. Per the germline V gene, CDR1 is SGHDT and CDR2 is YYEEEE. Deletions cut 5 bases from V and 2 bases from J, with 20 bases between. CDR3 in amino acids: CASRSWDPPRPYEQYV. In nucleotides, the CDR3 is TGTGCCAGCAGGTCTTGGGACCCCCCTCGCCCCTACGAGCAGTACGTC.

This chain connects TRBV7-9 to TRBJ2-3; the D is unclear. CDR3 length equals 17 residues. V lost 1 base and J lost 0, with 14 bases in between. Germline values: CDR1 SEHNR, CDR2 FQNEAQ (reference sequence). CDR3 region: CASSLEVGSPSTDTQYF. CDR3 in DNA: TGTGCCAGCAGCTTAGAAGTAGGCTCGCCTAGCACAGATACGCAGTATTTT.

The V call is TRBV28, the J call TRBJ1-3; D is ambiguous. CDR1 is MDHEN, CDR2 SYDVKM, per germline. The CDR3 runs to 15 residues. Trimming pared 0 bases from V and 1 base from J, leaving 7 bases between. CDR3 sequence reads: CASSLWLDSGNTIYF. The CDR3 nucleotides read TGTGCCAGCAGTTTATGGCTAGATTCTGGAAACACCATATATTTT.

This chain uses TRBV6-6 with TRBJ2-2; D is unclear. This CDR3 is 11 amino acids long. The germline CDR1 and CDR2 sequences are MNHNY and SVGAGI (reference sequence). V was trimmed by 7 bases and J by 5 bases, leaving 5 bases between them. The CDR3 bases are TGTGCCAGCACCGAAACCGGGGAGCTGTTTTTT. This gives the protein CASTETGELFF.

The rearrangement links TRBV6-2 or TRBV6-3 to TRBJ2-2; D is perhaps TRBD2 (5 bases). Germline V gene sequence: CDR1 MNHEY, CDR2 SVGEGT. Trimming shortened V by 10 bases and J by 7 bases, and 10 bases separated the two germline ends. The CDR3 is 11 residues long. CDR3 sequence: CATAGGGELFF. Written as DNA, the CDR3 is TGTGCCACCGCGGGTGGCGGGGAGCTGTTTTTT.

The chain joins TRBV6-2 or TRBV6-3 to TRBJ2-7; TRBD2 matches 10 bases. The junction had 9 bases not matched to a gene; V was cut back by 6 bases and J by 7 bases. The CDR3 consists of 14 residues. Germline values: CDR1 MNHEY, CDR2 SVGEGT. The DNA for the CDR3 is TGTGCCAGCAGGACCCCGGGACTAGCGTTTGAGCAGTACGTC. It is translated as CASRTPGLAFEQYV.

This clonotype was detected only a few times. The chain joins TRBV6-2 or TRBV6-3 to TRBJ2-1; TRBD2 matches 8 bases. The length of the CDR3 is 14 residues. CDR1 MNHEY and CDR2 SVGEGT come from the germline V gene. After removal of 5 bases from V and 4 bases from J, the junction contained 4 bases not matched to a gene. CDR3 loop: CASSPGGEYNEQFF. DNA of the CDR3: TGTGCCAGCAGTCCCGGGGGGGAGTACAATGAGCAGTTCTTC.

The rearrangement links TRBV29-1 to TRBJ1-2, with D unclear. Germline assignment: CDR1 SQVTM and CDR2 ANQGSEA. The CDR3 length is 11 residues. With 7 bases removed from V and 3 bases from J, the gap between germline ends came to 9 bases. In nucleotides, the CDR3 is TGCAGCGCCCGTAGGGACTATGGCTACACCTTC. Its translation: CSARRDYGYTF.

The V gene is TRBV7-9, the J gene TRBJ2-1; unclear D gene. The V end was cut by 5 bases, the J end by 5 bases, with 7 bases between. Looked up from germline, CDR1 is SEHNR and CDR2 is FQNEAQ (reference sequence). The CDR3 sequence is 12 residues long. The DNA for the CDR3 is TGTGCCAGCAGCCCAGTGAACAATGAGCAGTTCTTC. As protein: CASSPVNNEQFF.

J is TRBJ1-1 and V is TRBV5-6, with TRBD1 as a possible D gene (6 bases). The CDR3 loop spans 16 amino acids. Germline V gene sequence: CDR1 SGHDT, CDR2 YYEEEE. V was pared by 2 bases and J by 2 bases, with 16 bases between. In nucleotides, the CDR3 is TGTGCCAGCAGCTTAAGGCGCGGGGGCAGAAACACTGAAGCTTTCTTT. This translates into CASSLRRGGRNTEAFF. Looking up the rest from reference TRBV5-6 and TRBJ1-1 gives the full variable domain: DAGVTQSPTHLIKTRGQQVTLRCSPKSGHDTVSWYQQALGQGPQFIFQYYEEEERQRGNFPDRFSGHQFPNYSSELNVNALLLGDSALYLCASSLRRGGRNTEAFFGQGTRLTVV.

The chain uses TRBV20-1 and TRBJ2-3; 10 nucleotides agree with TRBD2. Germline V gene data show CDR1 as DFQATT and CDR2 as SNEGSKA (reference sequence). This CDR3 is 18 amino acids long. The ends lost 0 bases at V and 6 bases at J; junction bases unmatched: 15. The CDR3 is CSARDTSPSSGSWDTQYF. The CDR3 region has the DNA TGCAGTGCTAGAGATACGTCCCCTTCTAGCGGGAGTTGGGATACGCAGTATTTT.

This chain uses TRBV4-1 with TRBJ1-2; D unresolved. CDR1 and CDR2 from the germline V gene are MGHRA and YSYEKL. This CDR3 contains 15 residues. V shed 0 bases and J shed 0 bases, with 8 bases lying between them. CDR3 loop: CASSQDTRANYGYTF. As DNA, the CDR3 is TGCGCCAGCAGCCAAGATACGAGAGCTAACTATGGCTACACCTTC.

The V and J genes are TRBV20-1 and TRBJ1-2; 8 bases line up with TRBD1. CDR1 is DFQATT, CDR2 SNEGSKA, per germline (reference sequence). The CDR3 is made up of 20 amino acids. Unmatched junction bases numbered 27, after V lost 4 bases and J lost 5 bases. CDR3 in amino acids: CSAIDPGGWAGGGIGYGYTF. CDR3 DNA sequence: TGCAGTGCTATCGACCCCGGGGGATGGGCAGGGGGCGGAATAGGGTATGGCTACACCTTC.

J is TRBJ1-1 and V is TRBV6-1; 7 bases agree with TRBD1. The CDR3 runs to 15 residues. Trimming cost V 6 bases and J 1 base; bases outside gene matches: 8. The germline V gene has CDR1 MNHNS and CDR2 SASEGT. In nucleotides, the CDR3 is TGTGCCAGCAGCAAGAAACAGGGGTGGAACACTGAAGCTTTCTTT. Amino acid sequence: CASSKKQGWNTEAFF.

This chain connects TRBV28 to TRBJ2-2, with 10 bases identical to TRBD1. From germline, CDR1 is MDHEN and CDR2 SYDVKM. V shed 5 bases, J shed 5 bases, and the junction held 5 bases outside the gene matches. The length of the CDR3 is 15 residues. CDR3 loop: CASSEDRGFTGELFF. CDR3 DNA sequence: TGTGCCAGCAGTGAGGACAGGGGGTTTACCGGGGAGCTGTTTTTT. Supplemented by reference TRBV28 and TRBJ2-2, the full variable domain reads DVKVTQSSRYLVKRTGEKVFLECVQDMDHENMFWYRQDPGLGLRLIYFSYDVKMKEKGDIPEGYSVSREKKERFSLILESASTNQTSMYLCASSEDRGFTGELFFGEGSRLTVL.

The chain is built from TRBV19 and TRBJ1-5; a possible D gene is TRBD1 (5 bases). The germline CDR1 and CDR2 sequences are LNHDA and SQIVND (reference sequence). The ends were cut back, 6 bases at V and 4 bases at J, with 16 bases in the middle. CDR3 length equals 15 residues. In DNA form, the CDR3 reads TGTGCCAGTAGGGCAATGAGCGGGGGGAATCAGCCCCAGCATTTT. Protein: CASRAMSGGNQPQHF.

This chain links TRBV27 with TRBJ1-1; 8 bases are a match to TRBD1. Germline CDR1 is MNHEY and CDR2 is SMNVEV (reference sequence). The CDR3 extends over 14 amino acids. V lost 3 bases to trimming and J lost 5 bases; unmatched junction nucleotides: 5. CDR3 nucleotide sequence: TGTGCCAGCAGTTTCCAGGGGGCGACAACTGAAGCTTTCTTT. Translating gives CASSFQGATTEAFF.

V gene TRBV19 combines with J gene TRBJ2-1, with D maybe TRBD1 (5 bases). The CDR3 spans 16 residues. V was pared by 0 bases and J by 7 bases, with 16 bases between. The V gene's germline CDR1 is LNHDA and CDR2 SQIVND (reference sequence). In DNA form, the CDR3 reads TGTGCCAGTAGTATAGACCGAAAGGGGTCGTGGAATGAGCAGTTCTTC. This translates into CASSIDRKGSWNEQFF.

The chain combines TRBV28 with TRBJ2-5; the match to TRBD1 covers 8 bases. This CDR3 comprises 13 residues. Trimming removed 4 bases from V and 3 bases from J; junction bases left unmatched: 1. Per the germline V gene, CDR1 is MDHEN and CDR2 is SYDVKM. CDR3 region: CASSSTGEETQYF. The CDR3 nucleotides are TGTGCCAGCAGTTCGACAGGGGAAGAGACCCAGTACTTC.

The chain joins TRBV19 to TRBJ2-1; 12 bases fit TRBD2. CDR3 length: 18 residues. J lost 0 bases, V lost 3 bases, and 6 bases had no gene match. Per the germline V gene, CDR1 is LNHDA and CDR2 is SQIVND (reference sequence). CDR3 bases: TGTGCCAGTAGTATTTCTAGCGGGGGGGCAAGCTCCTACAATGAGCAGTTCTTC. It specifies CASSISSGGASSYNEQFF.

The V gene is TRBV20-1, the J gene TRBJ2-7; no firm D call. The germline V gene has CDR1 DFQATT and CDR2 SNEGSKA (reference sequence). Deletions cut 0 bases from V and 2 bases from J, with 5 bases between. The CDR3 length is 12 residues. CDR3 DNA: TGCAGTGCTAGAGACGAAACCTACGAGCAGTACTTC. This codes for CSARDETYEQYF.